These 17 T cell receptor beta chains were sequenced from one sample in a study of T cells after yellow fever vaccination. TCRdb recomputed calls from the 5' RACE reads with MiXCR, one row per CDR3 protein. The table records a few hundred thousand distinct CDR3 sequences, about 4.5% of them present only once. Specimen: PBMCs, collected 15 days after the yellow fever booster vaccination. These receptors were obtained from a man younger than 35 who received the YFV17D yellow fever vaccine.

This clonotype was picked up a small number of times. This rearrangement joins TRBV3-1 to TRBJ1-6; D is possibly TRBD1 (6 bases). The CDR3 consists of 15 residues. The ends were cut back, 6 bases at V and 6 bases at J, with 15 bases in the middle. CDR1 and CDR2 from the germline V gene are LGHDT and YNNKEL (reference sequence). CDR3 bases: TGTGCCAGCAGGATAAACAGGGCGACTAATTCACCCCTCCACTTT. It encodes CASRINRATNSPLHF.

This clonotype was recorded at least ten times. V and J are TRBV7-8 and TRBJ2-3; no reliable D call. Trimming left V 1 base short and J 2 bases short, with 7 bases between. Germline lookup yields CDR1 SGHVS and CDR2 FQNEAQ. This CDR3 region has 14 residues. The CDR3 region is CASSLVRPTDTQYF. DNA for the CDR3: TGTGCCAGCAGCTTAGTACGACCCACAGATACGCAGTATTTT.

The chain recombines TRBV28 with TRBJ2-1; possibly TRBD1 or TRBD2 for D (5 bases each). This CDR3 comprises 14 residues. In germline, CDR1 is MDHEN, CDR2 SYDVKM. V was clipped by 6 bases and J by 10 bases, with 19 bases between them. The DNA for the CDR3 is TGTGCCAGCAGCCCCACCGGGACCGGCAGGGAGCAGTTCTTC. Its protein product is CASSPTGTGREQFF.

This clonotype was picked up many times. The chain couples TRBV7-6 to TRBJ2-3; 12 bases fit TRBD2. From germline, CDR1 is SGHVS and CDR2 FNYEAQ. This CDR3 is 16 amino acids long. V shed 5 bases, J shed 4 bases, and the junction held 7 bases outside the gene matches. CDR3 in amino acids: CASSRETSGGADTQYF. CDR3 DNA: TGTGCCAGCAGCCGAGAGACTAGCGGGGGTGCAGATACGCAGTATTTT.

This clonotype appeared many times. The rearrangement joins TRBV6-5 to TRBJ2-1; D ambiguous. Germline CDR1 and CDR2: MNHEY and SVGAGI. V lost 6 bases and J lost 12, with 15 bases in between. The CDR3 runs 12 residues. The CDR3 DNA follows: TGTGCCAGCAGCGTGGGGAACTTGGTGCAGTTCTTC. Translating it yields CASSVGNLVQFF.

This clonotype was observed a few times. The chain links TRBV19 to TRBJ1-5, with D perhaps TRBD1 (5 bases). CDR3 length equals 14 residues. The germline gives CDR1 LNHDA, CDR2 SQIVND (reference sequence). V lost 5 bases and J lost 3, with 11 bases in between. CDR3 coding DNA: TGTGCCAGTAGTGTACAGGAATCCAATCAGCCCCAGCATTTT. Its protein product is CASSVQESNQPQHF.

This clonotype was seen at least ten times. The V and J genes are TRBV20-1 and TRBJ2-3; 8 positions agree with TRBD2. The CDR3 is made up of 17 amino acids. The germline V gene encodes CDR1 DFQATT and CDR2 SNEGSKA (reference sequence). J was trimmed by 0 bases and V by 5 bases; bases with no gene match: 13. The CDR3 sequence is CSAPEPSGGTSTDTQYF. CDR3 coding DNA: TGCAGTGCTCCGGAGCCCAGCGGGGGCACTAGCACAGATACGCAGTATTTT.

This clonotype was picked up many times. The CDR3 DNA reads as TGTGCCAGCAGTTACCAGAGGGACGGATACTACAATGAGCAGTTCTTC. Amino acid sequence: CASSYQRDGYYNEQFF. The chain combines TRBV6-1 with TRBJ2-1, with D perhaps TRBD1 or TRBD2 (5 bases each). V was trimmed by 5 bases and J by 3 bases, leaving 17 bases between them. The germline V gene encodes CDR1 MNHNS and CDR2 SASEGT. CDR3 size: 16 residues.

Turning to this clonotype: The junction departs from the called germline gene at one end, perhaps through a read error. The chain carries TRBV18 and TRBJ1-1, with a tentative D call TRBD1 (6 bases). The CDR3 is 14 residues long. Germline CDR1 reads KGHSH; CDR2 reads LQKENI. DNA for the CDR3: TGTGCCAGCTCATTTATCGGACAGCCGAGTGAAGTTTTCTTT. Protein product: CASSFIGQPSEVFF. Full variable domain (remainder filled in from reference TRBV18 and TRBJ1-1): NAGVMQNPRHLVRRRGQEARLRCSPMKGHSHVYWYRQLPEEGLKFMVYLQKENIIDESGMPKERFSAEFPKEGPSILRIQQVVRGDSAAYFCASSFIGQPSEVFFGQGTRLTVV.

The rearrangement uses TRBV10-3 and TRBJ2-7; D possibly corresponds to TRBD1 (5 bases). Germline CDR1 reads ENHRY; CDR2 reads SYGVKD. The CDR3 is 14 residues long. V was pared by 10 bases and J by 0 bases, with 16 bases between. This chain's CDR3 is CATVVQGSSYEQYF. The CDR3 DNA reads TGTGCCACGGTGGTCCAGGGAAGCTCCTACGAGCAGTACTTC.

The chain links TRBV20-1 to TRBJ2-5; maybe TRBD2 (6 bases). Germline CDR1 reads DFQATT; CDR2 reads SNEGSKA (reference sequence). V lost 6 bases, J lost 4 bases, and 15 bases lay in between. The CDR3 contains 13 residues. The CDR3 nucleotides read TGCAGTGCGATCAGTGGTAGCGGAGAGACCCAGTACTTC. Its translation is CSAISGSGETQYF.

Comment on this clonotype: A much larger clone sits a single nucleotide away, making a read error possible. The V gene is TRBV4-3, the J gene TRBJ2-5; TRBD1 aligns across 9 bases. CDR1 and CDR2 (germline): LGHNA, YSLEER. Trimming took 5 bases from V and 7 from J; bases not matched to a gene: 5. The CDR3 runs 13 residues. The DNA of the CDR3 is TGCGCCAGCAGCAGCGGGACAGGGATGACCCAGTACTTC. It is translated as CASSSGTGMTQYF.

The V call is TRBV14, the J call TRBJ1-5; 7 bases fit TRBD1. There are 16 residues in the CDR3. The V gene end was trimmed by 1 base and the J gene end by 6 bases; junction bases not matched to a gene: 9. Germline V gene lookup returns CDR1 SGHDN and CDR2 FVKESK. For the CDR3, the DNA is TGTGCCAGCAGCCAAGTAGCGCAGGGGGGGGTTCAGCCCCAGCATTTT. This sequence encodes CASSQVAQGGVQPQHF.

This chain uses TRBV7-9 with TRBJ2-1; 9 nucleotides align to TRBD2. Trimming cost V 2 bases and J 2 bases; bases outside gene matches: 4. The CDR3 runs to 16 residues. Germline V CDR1 and CDR2: SEHNR, FQNEAQ (reference sequence). CDR3 residues: CASSLWAGGPYNEQFF. CDR3 DNA sequence: TGTGCCAGCAGCTTATGGGCGGGGGGGCCCTACAATGAGCAGTTCTTC.

This clonotype was observed many times. DNA of the CDR3: TGCGCCAGCAGCGTAGTAGCGGGTTCCGGGGAGCTGTTTTTT. Translated, it gives CASSVVAGSGELFF. The chain links TRBV5-1 to TRBJ2-2, with 7 bases lining up with TRBD2. Trimming took 4 bases from V and 6 from J; bases not matched to a gene: 6. The CDR3 contains 14 residues. Germline-derived CDR1 and CDR2 are SGHRS and YFSETQ.

This clonotype has just a few counts. The rearrangement joins TRBV9 to TRBJ2-4; 12 bases align to TRBD2. Germline V gene sequence: CDR1 SGDLS, CDR2 YYNGEE. V shed 0 bases and J 9 bases; nucleotides not matched to a gene: 13. This CDR3 comprises 18 residues. CDR3 DNA: TGTGCCAGCAGCGTAGGGCTAGCGGGGGGGACGACTAATGGCATTCAGTACTTC. This sequence encodes CASSVGLAGGTTNGIQYF.

The sample holds many counts of this clonotype. The chain recombines TRBV5-6 with TRBJ2-7; TRBD1 aligns across 7 bases. Germline CDR1 reads SGHDT; CDR2 reads YYEEEE. Germline trimming cut 2 bases from V and 2 bases from J; bases unmatched to any gene: 4. This CDR3 is built from 14 residues. The chain's CDR3 is CASSFGDSPYEQYF. In nucleotides, the CDR3 is TGTGCCAGCAGCTTTGGGGACAGCCCCTACGAGCAGTACTTC.